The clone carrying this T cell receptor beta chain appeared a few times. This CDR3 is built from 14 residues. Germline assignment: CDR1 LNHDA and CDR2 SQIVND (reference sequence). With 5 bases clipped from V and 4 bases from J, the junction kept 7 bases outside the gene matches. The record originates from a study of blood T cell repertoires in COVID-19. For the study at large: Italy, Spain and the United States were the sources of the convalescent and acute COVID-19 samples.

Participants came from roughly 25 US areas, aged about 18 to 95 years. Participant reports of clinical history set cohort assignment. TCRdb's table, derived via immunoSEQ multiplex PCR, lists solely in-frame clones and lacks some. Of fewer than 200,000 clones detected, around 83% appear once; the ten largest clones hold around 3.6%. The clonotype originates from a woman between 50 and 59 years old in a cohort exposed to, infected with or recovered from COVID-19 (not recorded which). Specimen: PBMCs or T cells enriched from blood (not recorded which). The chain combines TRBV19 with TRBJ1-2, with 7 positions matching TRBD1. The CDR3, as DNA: TGTGCCAGTAGTCCACAAGCAGGGGGCTATGGCTACACCTTC. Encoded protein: CASSPQAGGYGYTF.